The TCR beta chain under discussion was sequenced for a study of stem cell transplantation in POMP-related autoinflammatory disease. Germline CDR1 reads GTSNPN; CDR2 reads SVGIG (reference sequence). The CDR3 extends over 16 amino acids. The V and J ends lost 0 bases and 5 bases, in that order; junction bases with no gene match: 9. PRAID featured immunodeficiency plus autoinflammation. Produced via immunoSEQ multiplex PCR; TCRdb's table is partial and in-frame only. In the table there are fewer than 30,000 clones, around 83% of which are singletons. The receptor comes from a human donor with POMP-related autoinflammation and immune dysregulation (PRAID). The sequences come from CD4+ T cells from PBMCs, collected before stem cell transplantation. The chain links TRBV30 to TRBJ1-4, with TRBD1 matching over 7 bases. CDR3 residues: CAWSVFLGQENEKLFF. The CDR3 coding sequence is TGTGCCTGGAGTGTATTTCTAGGACAGGAGAATGAAAAACTGTTTTTT.